The 10 T cell receptor beta chains given below trace back to one sample, sequenced in a study of monozygotic twins with inflammatory bowel disease. TCRdb reanalyzed the 5' RACE reads, giving one entry per CDR3 protein sequence and no DNA. This table holds around 400,000 distinct CDR3 sequences. The sample comprised blood. These receptors all come from a human donor with ulcerative colitis or Crohn's disease, or a healthy co-twin of an affected twin (not recorded which).

This sequence joins TRBV5-1 and TRBJ1-1; TCRdb calls TRBD1, which cannot be checked without DNA. CDR1 and CDR2 from the germline V gene are SGHRS and YFSETQ. There are 16 residues in the CDR3. CDR3 sequence: CASSLKGAGGNTEAFF.

The chain carries TRBV12-3 or TRBV12-4 and TRBJ2-5; the TRBD1 assignment by TCRdb is unverifiable without DNA. This CDR3 region has 13 residues. The CDR3 spells CASKVRGLETQYF.

This chain links TRBV29-1 with TRBJ2-1; TCRdb's D gene call, TRBD2, goes unchecked for lack of DNA. Per germline, CDR1 SQVTM and CDR2 ANQGSEA. This CDR3 is 12 amino acids long. This CDR3 is CSVNRARNEQFF.

The chain combines TRBV18 with TRBJ2-3; the D call from TCRdb, TRBD1, cannot be confirmed without DNA. The CDR3 is 14 residues long. The germline V gene has CDR1 KGHSH and CDR2 LQKENI. The CDR3: CASSPTGGSDTQYF.

The chain employs TRBV20-1 and TRBJ2-7; TCRdb's D call of TRBD1 is untestable without DNA. Germline V gene data show CDR1 as DFQATT and CDR2 as SNEGSKA (reference sequence). The CDR3 extends over 14 amino acids. CDR3 in amino acids: CSARGARGSYEQYF.

The chain joins TRBV27 to TRBJ2-1; TCRdb selects TRBD1, and the lack of DNA leaves this call unchecked. The CDR3 sequence is 13 residues long. Germline loops: CDR1 MNHEY, CDR2 SMNVEV (reference sequence). The CDR3 sequence: CASSWGQRNEQFF.

The V gene is TRBV5-1, the J gene TRBJ2-1; lacking DNA, the TRBD2 call made by TCRdb goes unchecked. CDR1 is SGHRS, CDR2 YFSETQ, per germline. This CDR3 has 16 amino acids. CDR3 sequence: CASSLRTSGMVNEQFF. Filled out from reference TRBV5-1 and TRBJ2-1, the complete variable domain reads KAGVTQTPRYLIKTRGQQVTLSCSPISGHRSVSWYQQTPGQGLQFLFEYFSETQRNKGNFPGRFSGRQFSNSRSEMNVSTLELGDSALYLCASSLRTSGMVNEQFFGPGTRLTVL.

V gene TRBV28 combines with J gene TRBJ2-1. There are 13 residues in the CDR3. CDR1 and CDR2 (germline): MDHEN, SYDVKM. CDR3 protein: CASSFRVVDEQFF.

J is TRBJ1-6 and V is TRBV27; TCRdb reports TRBD1, a call that lacks DNA to check it against. Germline V gene data show CDR1 as MNHEY and CDR2 as SMNVEV (reference sequence). The CDR3 spans 13 residues. The CDR3 loop is CASGTPWGSPLHF.

The V gene is TRBV5-1, the J gene TRBJ2-7; there is no DNA to check the TCRdb D call of TRBD2. The germline V gene has CDR1 SGHRS and CDR2 YFSETQ. This CDR3 has 17 residues. CDR3: CASSSAGRIGFAHEQYF.